This TCR beta chain derives from a study of cytomegalovirus exposure and HLA in healthy donors. About the research overall: From donors who were HLA-typed, an early data release held 80 million to 95 million unique TCRs.

V lost 3 bases to trimming and J lost 0 bases, with 11 bases between them. Germline CDR1 is KGHSH and CDR2 is LQKENI. The CDR3 covers 15 residues. Vbeta (60) and Jbeta (13) primers were used in the PCR. Only in-frame clones appear in the TCRdb table, and some are missing; sequencing was by immunoSEQ multiplex PCR. The table records 60,000 or so clones, about 80% of them present only once. Input material: PBMCs. The clonotype originates from a man in his forties in good health and CMV-seronegative. The V call is TRBV18, the J call TRBJ1-1; weak D call: TRBD1 (6 bases). CDR3: CASSPGAGVNTEAFF. CDR3 nucleotide sequence: TGTGCCAGCTCACCTGGGGCAGGGGTGAACACTGAAGCTTTCTTT.